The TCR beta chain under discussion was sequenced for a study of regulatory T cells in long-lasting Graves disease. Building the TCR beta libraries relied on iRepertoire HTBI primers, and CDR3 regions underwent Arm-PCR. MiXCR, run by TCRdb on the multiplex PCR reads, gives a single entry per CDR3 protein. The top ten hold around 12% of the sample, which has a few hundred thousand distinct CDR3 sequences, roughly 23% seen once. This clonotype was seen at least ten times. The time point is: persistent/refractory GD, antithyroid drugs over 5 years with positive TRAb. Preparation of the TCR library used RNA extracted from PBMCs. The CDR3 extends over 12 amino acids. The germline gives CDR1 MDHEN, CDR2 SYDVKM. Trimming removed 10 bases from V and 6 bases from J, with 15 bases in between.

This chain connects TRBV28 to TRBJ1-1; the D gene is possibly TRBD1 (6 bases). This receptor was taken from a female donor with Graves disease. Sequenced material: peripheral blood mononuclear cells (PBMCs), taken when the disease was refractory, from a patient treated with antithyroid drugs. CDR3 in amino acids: CATRLRGAEAFF. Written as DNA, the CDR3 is TGTGCCACCCGCCTTAGGGGGGCTGAAGCTTTCTTT.